This TCR beta chain derives from a study of CD8 T cells in ankylosing spondylitis. CDR3 length: 13 residues. Germline lookup yields CDR1 MNHEY and CDR2 SVGEGT. Trimming removed 6 bases at V and 5 bases at J, with 13 bases between. Libraries of TCR beta came from quantitative 5'-RACE with molecular barcodes. MiXCR was run by TCRdb on the 5' RACE reads, yielding one entry per CDR3 protein. The sample includes 37,000 or so distinct CDR3 sequences, approximately 16% of them seen just once. This sequence joins TRBV6-2 or TRBV6-3 and TRBJ2-5; D not certain. The receptor's source is a male donor with ankylosing spondylitis or in good health (not recorded which). The sequenced sample consisted of blood. The CDR3 sequence is CASSPSLLETQYF. Here the CDR3 DNA reads TGTGCCAGCAGCCCGTCGCTGTTGGAGACCCAGTACTTC.